This T cell receptor (beta chain) was sequenced during a study of T cells after yellow fever vaccination. On this clonotype: Its antigen remains unknown.

Study-wide findings and caveats: Researchers report a weaker secondary response that nonetheless peaked faster, day 5 versus 15.

Germline-derived CDR1 and CDR2 are SQVTM and ANQGSEA. CDR3 length: 14 residues. V gave up 7 bases and J gave up 5 bases; unmatched junction bases: 10. TCRdb processed the 5' RACE reads anew with MiXCR; each CDR3 protein has one entry. The table has some 200,000 distinct CDR3 sequences, more than 9.5% seen once. This sequence joins TRBV29-1 and TRBJ2-5, with 10 bases that match TRBD1. The sequencing used CD8+ T cells sorted from PBMCs, collected 15 days after the yellow fever booster vaccination. The sequence came from a man aged 18 to 30 who received the YFV17D yellow fever vaccine. The CDR3 reads CSGVTGGGWETQYF. The CDR3 nucleotides are TGCAGCGGGGTGACAGGGGGCGGCTGGGAGACCCAGTACTTC. Full variable domain (outside the CDR3, taken from reference TRBV29-1 and TRBJ2-5): SAVISQKPSRDICQRGTSLTIQCQVDSQVTMMFWYRQQPGQSLTLIATANQGSEATYESGFVIDKFPISRPNLTFSTLTVSNMSPEDSSIYLCSGVTGGGWETQYFGPGTRLLVL.